Following are 30 T cell receptor beta chains from one sample sequenced in a study of cytomegalovirus exposure and HLA in healthy donors. Amplification used 60 Vbeta primers and 13 Jbeta primers. Method: immunoSEQ multiplex PCR; TCRdb's copy keeps in-frame clones and lacks some. Here the sample spans 95,000 to 110,000 clones, over 70% being singletons. The sequenced material came from PBMCs. The receptors here all came from a man aged 25 to 45 in good health and CMV-seronegative.

This clone came up once. The genes are TRBV27 and TRBJ2-7; 9 bases match TRBD1. With V trimmed by 5 bases and J by 5 bases, 10 bases remained unmatched. Germline lookup yields CDR1 MNHEY and CDR2 SMNVEV (reference sequence). The CDR3 extends over 15 amino acids. The CDR3 coding sequence is TGTGCCAGCAGTCTGTACCGGGACAGGGCACACGAGCAGTACTTC. Its translation: CASSLYRDRAHEQYF.

The rearrangement joins TRBV10-3 to TRBJ1-5; D gene uncertain. Trimming took off 3 bases at V and 4 bases at J, with 13 bases between the two ends. Germline CDR1 and CDR2: ENHRY and SYGVKD. The CDR3 spans 15 residues. The CDR3 DNA reads as TGTGCCATCAGTGACTGGGGTGGGAGGAATCAGCCCCAGCATTTT. It translates to CAISDWGGRNQPQHF.

The chain is built from TRBV11-2 and TRBJ1-1; D unclear. The CDR3 has 12 residues. Germline assignment: CDR1 SGHAT and CDR2 FQNNGV. The germline V and J ends were trimmed by 3 bases and 3 bases, with 5 bases remaining between them. The CDR3 nucleotides read TGTGCCAGCAGCTTGGCCTACACTGAAGCTTTCTTT. It specifies CASSLAYTEAFF.

Comments on this clone: This sample includes further DNA sequences coding for the same CDR3. V is TRBV5-1 and J is TRBJ2-7, with D uncertain. The CDR3 is 11 residues long. Trimming took 0 bases from V and 7 from J, leaving 5 bases between them. Germline V gene data show CDR1 as SGHRS and CDR2 as YFSETQ. The CDR3 DNA reads as TGCGCCAGCAGCTTGGACGGGGAGCAGTACTTC. This encodes CASSLDGEQYF.

This clone was seen just once. This sequence joins TRBV9 and TRBJ1-1; 9 nucleotides align to TRBD1. Looked up from germline, CDR1 is SGDLS and CDR2 is YYNGEE. V shed 4 bases and J 5 bases; nucleotides not matched to a gene: 9. CDR3 length: 15 amino acids. The CDR3 spells CASSPRTGARTEAFF. Here the CDR3 DNA reads TGTGCCAGCAGCCCCCGGACAGGGGCGAGAACTGAAGCTTTCTTT. Combining the CDR3 with reference TRBV9 and TRBJ1-1 gives the whole variable domain DSGVTQTPKHLITATGQRVTLRCSPRSGDLSVYWYQQSLDQGLQFLIQYYNGEERAKGNILERFSAQQFPDLHSELNLSSLELGDSALYFCASSPRTGARTEAFFGQGTRLTVV.

V usage is TRBV9 and J usage is TRBJ2-1; 10 nucleotides match TRBD1. After removal of 3 bases from V and 6 bases from J, the junction contained 6 bases not matched to a gene. This CDR3 contains 15 residues. Germline V gene data show CDR1 as SGDLS and CDR2 as YYNGEE. Here the CDR3 DNA reads TGTGCCAGCAGCGCCGGACAGGGGGAGATCAATGAGCAGTTCTTC. This gives the protein CASSAGQGEINEQFF.

The chain has TRBV2 and TRBJ1-3; D not certain. The V gene lost 6 bases and the J gene lost 4 bases, with 19 bases spanning the gap. CDR3 length equals 16 residues. The germline V gene encodes CDR1 SNHLY and CDR2 FYNNEI. In DNA, the CDR3 is TGTGCCAGCAGCCGAATGCCCGGGGTATCCGGAAACACCATATATTTT. It specifies CASSRMPGVSGNTIYF.

The rearrangement uses TRBV28 and TRBJ2-7; D is possibly TRBD1 (6 bases). Germline CDR1 and CDR2: MDHEN and SYDVKM. The CDR3 extends over 15 amino acids. V lost 5 bases and J 1 base, leaving 15 bases between the germline ends. The CDR3 DNA reads as TGTGCCAGCAGTCGGGCTGACAGGACATCCTACGAGCAGTACTTC. As protein: CASSRADRTSYEQYF.

The V call is TRBV5-1, the J call TRBJ1-1; D possibly corresponds to TRBD1 (6 bases). The CDR3 contains 14 residues. The V gene lost 1 base and the J gene lost 1 base, with 8 bases spanning the gap. CDR1 is SGHRS, CDR2 YFSETQ, per germline. The CDR3 spells CASSLPGANTEAFF. The CDR3 bases are TGCGCCAGCAGCTTGCCAGGGGCGAACACTGAAGCTTTCTTT.

This chain joins TRBV2 and TRBJ1-4, with 9 bases that match TRBD1. Per germline, CDR1 SNHLY and CDR2 FYNNEI. The CDR3 totals 14 residues. With V trimmed by 8 bases and J by 4 bases, 5 bases remained unmatched. The CDR3 coding sequence is TGTGCCAGCGGGTTGACAGGGGGTAATGAAAAACTGTTTTTT. It encodes CASGLTGGNEKLFF.

The chain has TRBV5-1 and TRBJ2-5; tentatively, D is TRBD1 (5 bases). This CDR3 has 14 residues. The germline CDR1 and CDR2 sequences are SGHRS and YFSETQ. V dropped 1 base and J dropped 1 base, with 8 bases sitting between them. The CDR3 nucleotides read TGCGCCAGCAGCTTGTGGGGCCCCCAAGAGACCCAGTACTTC. Translating it yields CASSLWGPQETQYF.

The J gene is TRBJ2-5, the V gene TRBV30; 9 bases agree with TRBD2. CDR1 and CDR2 (germline): GTSNPN, SVGIG (reference sequence). This CDR3 has 15 residues. After removal of 4 bases from V and 8 bases from J, the junction contained 14 bases not matched to a gene. In DNA form, the CDR3 reads TGTGCCTGGACTCACGGGCGGGGGGGCCGAGAAACCCAGTACTTC. Its translation is CAWTHGRGGRETQYF.

The gene calls are TRBV5-1 and TRBJ1-2; D uncertain. The CDR3 loop spans 13 amino acids. The germline V and J ends were trimmed by 4 bases and 4 bases, with 11 bases remaining between them. In germline, CDR1 is SGHRS, CDR2 YFSETQ. The CDR3 sequence: CASSLVSAYGYTF. The CDR3, as DNA: TGCGCCAGCAGCCTAGTTTCTGCCTATGGCTACACCTTC.

The gene calls are TRBV7-8 and TRBJ1-4; D is undetermined. Trimming shortened V by 5 bases and J by 2 bases, and 12 bases separated the two germline ends. Germline V gene lookup returns CDR1 SGHVS and CDR2 FQNEAQ. This CDR3 contains 15 residues. CDR3: CASSRGINTNEKLFF. The CDR3 region has the DNA TGTGCCAGCAGCCGCGGGATCAACACTAATGAAAAACTGTTTTTT.

This chain uses TRBV4-1 with TRBJ2-1; D might be TRBD1 (6 bases). The CDR3 loop spans 14 amino acids. The germline V and J ends were trimmed by 4 bases and 8 bases, with 15 bases remaining between them. From germline, CDR1 is MGHRA and CDR2 YSYEKL. CDR3 residues: CASSRQGNSHEQFF. CDR3 nucleotides: TGCGCCAGCAGCCGCCAGGGGAATAGCCATGAGCAGTTCTTC.

The chain combines TRBV5-8 with TRBJ2-7; 7 bases are a match to TRBD1. J was trimmed by 12 bases and V by 4 bases; bases with no gene match: 7. Germline V lookup: CDR1 SGHTS, CDR2 YDEGEE. The CDR3 is 11 residues long. In DNA, the CDR3 is TGTGCCAGCAGCATCGGGACAGCTTCGTACTTC. Translated, it gives CASSIGTASYF.

The rearrangement uses TRBV19 and TRBJ2-7; D gene unclear. V shed 5 bases and J shed 3 bases, with 11 bases lying between them. CDR1 and CDR2 from the germline V gene are LNHDA and SQIVND (reference sequence). This CDR3 is 13 amino acids long. The CDR3 DNA is TGTGCCAGTAGTCCTCGGTCAGGCTACGAGCAGTACTTC. Amino acids: CASSPRSGYEQYF.

V usage is TRBV5-1 and J usage is TRBJ2-2; TRBD1 is a possible D gene (7 bases). The germline V gene has CDR1 SGHRS and CDR2 YFSETQ. The V end was cut by 4 bases, the J end by 4 bases, with 14 bases between. The CDR3 length is 15 residues. The CDR3 protein is CASSLGGGPTGELFF. As DNA, the CDR3 is TGCGCCAGCAGCCTTGGAGGGGGCCCCACCGGGGAGCTGTTTTTT.

CDR3 residues: CASTVGRGSPQHF. The CDR3 DNA reads TGTGCCAGTACCGTGGGGAGGGGTTCGCCCCAGCATTTT. The J gene is TRBJ1-5, the V gene TRBV19; D is perhaps TRBD1 (5 bases). V lost 7 bases and J lost 9, with 16 bases in between. This CDR3 is built from 13 residues. The germline gives CDR1 LNHDA, CDR2 SQIVND (reference sequence).

CDR3 protein: CAISEFKGRDKNIQYF. CDR3 nucleotide sequence: TGTGCCATCAGTGAGTTTAAGGGGCGAGACAAAAACATTCAGTACTTC. This chain connects TRBV10-3 to TRBJ2-4, with D possibly matching TRBD1 (5 bases). Per the germline V gene, CDR1 is ENHRY and CDR2 is SYGVKD. CDR3 length: 16 amino acids. V dropped 1 base and J dropped 3 bases, with 13 bases sitting between them.

The CDR3 DNA follows: TGTGCCAGCAGTCGGGCCGGGGTGGACGAGCAGTACTTC. Translation gives CASSRAGVDEQYF. The V call is TRBV7-9, the J call TRBJ2-7; maybe TRBD2 (5 bases). Germline values: CDR1 SEHNR, CDR2 FQNEAQ (reference sequence). Trimming stripped 6 bases from V and 5 bases from J, with 14 bases between. The CDR3 has 13 residues.

The V and J genes are TRBV27 and TRBJ2-7; 10 bases match TRBD2. Unmatched junction bases numbered 2, after V lost 2 bases and J lost 4 bases. Per the germline V gene, CDR1 is MNHEY and CDR2 is SMNVEV (reference sequence). The CDR3 covers 14 residues. CDR3: CASSLGLAVYEQYF. DNA for the CDR3: TGTGCCAGCAGTTTAGGACTAGCGGTTTACGAGCAGTACTTC.

This chain uses TRBV25-1 with TRBJ2-1, with 8 bases aligning to TRBD1. The CDR3 loop spans 15 amino acids. The junction had 6 bases not matched to a gene; V was cut back by 1 base and J by 7 bases. Germline CDR1 reads MGHDK; CDR2 reads SYGVNS. CDR3: CASSELTGGRNEQFF. DNA of the CDR3: TGTGCCAGCAGTGAATTAACAGGGGGAAGGAATGAGCAGTTCTTC.

The gene calls are TRBV30 and TRBJ2-7; the D is unclear. Germline assignment: CDR1 GTSNPN and CDR2 SVGIG (reference sequence). The V gene lost 0 bases and the J gene lost 1 base, with 7 bases spanning the gap. This CDR3 has 13 amino acids. The CDR3: CAWSVGRSYEQYF. The CDR3 nucleotides read TGTGCCTGGAGTGTTGGCAGGTCCTACGAGCAGTACTTC.

The chain couples TRBV4-1 to TRBJ2-3; 13 nucleotides align to TRBD2. V dropped 4 bases and J dropped 5; count of bases not matched to a gene: 9. CDR1 and CDR2 (germline): MGHRA, YSYEKL. CDR3 size: 17 residues. CDR3 DNA sequence: TGCGCCAGCAGCCGCCAACTAGCGGGGGGGATTATAGATACGCAGTATTTT. Translated, it gives CASSRQLAGGIIDTQYF.

Of note for this clone: Germline is not matched at one junction end, which may reflect a read error. The chain uses TRBV28 and TRBJ1-3; 7 bases line up with TRBD1. Germline loops: CDR1 MDHEN, CDR2 SYDVKM. The CDR3 runs 10 residues. The CDR3 region has the DNA TGTGCCAGCAGCACGGGACAGTTGCATTTT. This translates into CASSTGQLHF.

V usage is TRBV28 and J usage is TRBJ1-1; 7 positions agree with TRBD1. The CDR3 loop spans 16 amino acids. J lost 1 base, V lost 4 bases, and 9 bases had no gene match. Germline V gives CDR1 MDHEN, CDR2 SYDVKM. The CDR3 region is CASSSPGTETNTEAFF. The DNA for the CDR3 is TGTGCCAGCAGTTCGCCCGGGACAGAGACGAACACTGAAGCTTTCTTT.

The chain combines TRBV7-2 with TRBJ2-5, with 12 bases lining up with TRBD2. J gave up 7 bases and V 4 bases, and 7 bases lay outside the gene matches. This CDR3 has 15 residues. The germline gives CDR1 SGHTA, CDR2 FQGNSA. CDR3 protein: CASSSRTSGAGTQYF. As DNA, the CDR3 is TGTGCCAGCAGCTCGAGGACTAGCGGGGCGGGGACCCAGTACTTC. Using reference TRBV7-2 and TRBJ2-5 for the parts outside the CDR3, the full variable domain is GAGVSQSPSNKVTEKGKDVELRCDPISGHTALYWYRQSLGQGLEFLIYFQGNSAPDKSGLPSDRFSAERTGGSVSTLTIQRTQQEDSAVYLCASSSRTSGAGTQYFGPGTRLLVL.

The genes are TRBV5-4 and TRBJ2-3; TRBD1 might be the D (5 bases). Trimming took off 2 bases at V and 0 bases at J, with 10 bases between the two ends. The CDR3 has 15 residues. Germline V gene lookup returns CDR1 SGHNT and CDR2 YYREEE (reference sequence). The CDR3 region has the DNA TGTGCCAGCAGCTTAACGGACACCAGCACAGATACGCAGTATTTT. Its translation: CASSLTDTSTDTQYF. The full variable domain, with the rest looked up from reference TRBV5-4 and TRBJ2-3, is ETGVTQSPTHLIKTRGQQVTLRCSSQSGHNTVSWYQQALGQGPQFIFQYYREEENGRGNFPPRFSGLQFPNYSSELNVNALELDDSALYLCASSLTDTSTDTQYFGPGTRLTVL.

This clone appeared a few times. The chain joins TRBV4-1 to TRBJ2-1, with 7 bases lining up with TRBD2. The length of the CDR3 is 15 residues. Germline assignment: CDR1 MGHRA and CDR2 YSYEKL. Germline trimming cut 4 bases from V and 2 bases from J; bases unmatched to any gene: 5. The CDR3 sequence: CASSPTAGTYNEQFF. The CDR3, as DNA: TGCGCCAGCAGCCCCACAGCGGGAACCTACAATGAGCAGTTCTTC.